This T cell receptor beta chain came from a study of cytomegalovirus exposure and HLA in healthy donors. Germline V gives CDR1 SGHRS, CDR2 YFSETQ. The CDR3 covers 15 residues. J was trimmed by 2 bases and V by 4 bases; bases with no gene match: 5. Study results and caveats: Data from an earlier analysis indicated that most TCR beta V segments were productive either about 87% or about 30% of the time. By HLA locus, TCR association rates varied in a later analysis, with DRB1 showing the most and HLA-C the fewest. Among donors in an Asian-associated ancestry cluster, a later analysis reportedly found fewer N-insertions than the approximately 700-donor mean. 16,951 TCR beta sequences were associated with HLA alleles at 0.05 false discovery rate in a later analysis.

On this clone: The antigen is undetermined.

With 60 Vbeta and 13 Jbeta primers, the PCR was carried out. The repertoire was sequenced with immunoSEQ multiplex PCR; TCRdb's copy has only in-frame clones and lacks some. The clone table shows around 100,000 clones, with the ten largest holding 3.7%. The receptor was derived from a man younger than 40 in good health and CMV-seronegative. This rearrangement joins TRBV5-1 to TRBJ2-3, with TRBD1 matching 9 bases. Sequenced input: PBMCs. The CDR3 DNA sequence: TGCGCCAGCAGCCCGTGGACAGGGGCCACAGATACGCAGTATTTT. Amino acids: CASSPWTGATDTQYF. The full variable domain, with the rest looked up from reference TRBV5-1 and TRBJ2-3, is KAGVTQTPRYLIKTRGQQVTLSCSPISGHRSVSWYQQTPGQGLQFLFEYFSETQRNKGNFPGRFSGRQFSNSRSEMNVSTLELGDSALYLCASSPWTGATDTQYFGPGTRLTVL.